This record covers a single T cell receptor beta chain. Its antigen is not identified. One junction end does not reproduce the germline sequence, and a read error may be involved. Germline V CDR1 and CDR2: LGHNA, YNFKEQ. There are 15 residues in the CDR3. Starting material of around 490 ng total RNA yielded TCR beta cDNA via a constant-region primer. Generation of the TCR beta libraries relied on three nested multiplex PCR rounds using slightly modified ARM-PCR. For 10 cycles apiece, the opening two PCR rounds ran with TRBV1-TRBV30 forward primers and a C-beta reverse primer. TCRdb reanalysed the multiplex PCR reads using MiXCR and keeps one entry per CDR3 protein. This sample has roughly 330,000 distinct CDR3 sequences, with about two thirds found just once. The data were taken from a study of tumor-infiltrating lymphocytes in primary liver carcinoma. Unsorted whole blood served as the source of blood RNA, and germline DNA was extracted as well. Approximately 4 milliliters of peripheral blood were drawn preoperatively.

Study-wide findings and caveats: Tumors carried a top-250-clone fraction significantly exceeding that of blood (p = 0.039). The overlap of tumor-adjacent and tumor-blood pairs was smaller than that of tumor region pairs.

The sequenced sample was peripheral blood. The sequence was collected from a man in his forties with primary liver carcinoma and hepatitis B virus infection. The genes are TRBV4-2 and TRBJ2-7, with TRBD2 identical over 11 bases. The CDR3 DNA reads TGTGTCAGCAGCCAAACTAGCGGGAGCGTATACGAGCAGTACTTC. Protein product: CVSSQTSGSVYEQYF.